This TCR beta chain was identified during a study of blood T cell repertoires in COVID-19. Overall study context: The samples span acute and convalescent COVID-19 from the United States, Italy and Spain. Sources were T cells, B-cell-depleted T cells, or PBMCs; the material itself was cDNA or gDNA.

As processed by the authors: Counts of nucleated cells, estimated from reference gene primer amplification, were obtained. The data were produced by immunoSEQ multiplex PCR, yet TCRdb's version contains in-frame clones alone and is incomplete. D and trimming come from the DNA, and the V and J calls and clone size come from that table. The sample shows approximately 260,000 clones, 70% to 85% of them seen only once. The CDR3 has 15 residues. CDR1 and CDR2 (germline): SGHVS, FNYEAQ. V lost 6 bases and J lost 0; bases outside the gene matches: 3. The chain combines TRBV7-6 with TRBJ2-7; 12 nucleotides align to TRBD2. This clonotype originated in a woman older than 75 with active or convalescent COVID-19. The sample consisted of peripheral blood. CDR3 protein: CASSRTSGASYEQYF. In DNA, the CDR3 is TGTGCCAGCAGTCGGACTAGCGGGGCCTCCTACGAGCAGTACTTC.